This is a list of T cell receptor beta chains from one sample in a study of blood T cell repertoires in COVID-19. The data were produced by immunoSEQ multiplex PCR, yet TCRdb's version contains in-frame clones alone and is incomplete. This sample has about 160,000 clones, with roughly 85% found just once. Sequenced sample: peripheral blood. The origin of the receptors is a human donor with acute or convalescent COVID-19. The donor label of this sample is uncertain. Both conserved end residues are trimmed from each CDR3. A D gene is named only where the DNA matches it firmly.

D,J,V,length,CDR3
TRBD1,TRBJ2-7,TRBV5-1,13,ASSFSGQGSYEQY
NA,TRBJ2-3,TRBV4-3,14,ASAGVGQSNPDTQY
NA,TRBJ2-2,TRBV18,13,ASSQDNSNTGELF
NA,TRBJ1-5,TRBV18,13,ASSPTGQRNQPQH
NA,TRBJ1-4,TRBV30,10,AWSPGLEKLF
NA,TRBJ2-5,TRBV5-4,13,ASSFPSVGQETQY
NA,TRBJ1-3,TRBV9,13,ASSVDTGIGNTIY
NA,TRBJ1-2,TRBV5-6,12,ASSFQRTNYGYT
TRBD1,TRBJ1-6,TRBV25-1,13,ASSASQGPLSPLH
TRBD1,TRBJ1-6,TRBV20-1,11,SASGTGGSPLH
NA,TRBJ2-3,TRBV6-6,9,ASSQRDTQY
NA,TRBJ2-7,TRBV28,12,ATSSSGHTYEQY
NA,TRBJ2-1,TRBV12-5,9,ASGTDNEQF
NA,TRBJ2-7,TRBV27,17,ASSLRSISGTPGSYEQY
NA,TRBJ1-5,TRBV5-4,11,ASSLDRDQPQH
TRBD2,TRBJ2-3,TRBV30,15,AWSVRWLAGVTDTQY
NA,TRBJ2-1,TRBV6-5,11,ASSVGAYNEQF